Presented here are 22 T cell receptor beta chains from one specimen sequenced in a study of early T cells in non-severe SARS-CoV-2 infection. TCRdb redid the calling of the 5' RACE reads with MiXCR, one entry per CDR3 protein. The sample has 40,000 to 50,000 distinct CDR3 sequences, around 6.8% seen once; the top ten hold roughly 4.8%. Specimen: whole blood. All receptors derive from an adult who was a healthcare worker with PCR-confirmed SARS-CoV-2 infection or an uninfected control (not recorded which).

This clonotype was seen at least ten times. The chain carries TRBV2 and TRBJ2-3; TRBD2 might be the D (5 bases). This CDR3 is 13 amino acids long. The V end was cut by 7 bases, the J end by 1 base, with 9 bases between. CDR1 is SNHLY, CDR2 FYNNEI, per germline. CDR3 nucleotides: TGTGCCAGCAACGGGGTAGGCACAGATACGCAGTATTTT. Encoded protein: CASNGVGTDTQYF. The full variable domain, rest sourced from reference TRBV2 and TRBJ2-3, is EPEVTQTPSHQVTQMGQEVILRCVPISNHLYFYWYRQILGQKVEFLVSFYNNEISEKSEIFDDQFSVERPDGSNFTLKIRSTKLEDSAMYFCASNGVGTDTQYFGPGTRLTVL.

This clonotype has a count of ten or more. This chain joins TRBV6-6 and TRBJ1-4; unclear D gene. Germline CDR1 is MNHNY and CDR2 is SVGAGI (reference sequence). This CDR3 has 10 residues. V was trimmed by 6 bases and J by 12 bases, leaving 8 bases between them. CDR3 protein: CASRDGELFF. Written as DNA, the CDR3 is TGTGCCAGCAGGGACGGAGAACTGTTTTTT.

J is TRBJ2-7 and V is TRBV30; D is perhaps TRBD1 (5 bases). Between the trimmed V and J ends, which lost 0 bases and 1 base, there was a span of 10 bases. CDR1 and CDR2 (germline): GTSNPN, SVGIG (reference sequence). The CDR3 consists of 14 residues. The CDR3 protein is CAWSVKGSSYEQYF. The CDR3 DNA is TGTGCCTGGAGTGTAAAGGGGTCTTCCTACGAGCAGTACTTC.

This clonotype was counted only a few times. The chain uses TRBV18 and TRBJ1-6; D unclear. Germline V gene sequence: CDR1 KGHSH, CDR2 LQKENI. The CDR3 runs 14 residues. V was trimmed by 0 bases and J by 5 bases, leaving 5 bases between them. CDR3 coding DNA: TGTGCCAGCTCACCACCCGGGAATAATTCACCCCTCCACTTT. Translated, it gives CASSPPGNNSPLHF.

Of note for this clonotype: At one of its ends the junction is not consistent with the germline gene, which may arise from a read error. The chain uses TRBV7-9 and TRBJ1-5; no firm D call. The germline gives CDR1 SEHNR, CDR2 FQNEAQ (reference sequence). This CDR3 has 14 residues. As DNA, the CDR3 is TGTGCCAACAGCCCAAAGTCTGGCAATCAGCCCCAGCATTTT. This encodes CANSPKSGNQPQHF. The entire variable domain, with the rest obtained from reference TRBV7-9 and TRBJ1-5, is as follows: DTGVSQNPRHKITKRGQNVTFRCDPISEHNRLYWYRQTLGQGPEFLTYFQNEAQLEKSRLLSDRFSAERPKGSFSTLEIQRTEQGDSAMYLCANSPKSGNQPQHFGDGTRLSIL.

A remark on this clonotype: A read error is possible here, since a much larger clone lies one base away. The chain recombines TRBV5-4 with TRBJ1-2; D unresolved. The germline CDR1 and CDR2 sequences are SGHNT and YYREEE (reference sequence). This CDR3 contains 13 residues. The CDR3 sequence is CASSLARFYGFTF. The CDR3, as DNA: TGTGCCAGCAGCTTGGCCAGGTTCTATGGCTTCACCTTC.

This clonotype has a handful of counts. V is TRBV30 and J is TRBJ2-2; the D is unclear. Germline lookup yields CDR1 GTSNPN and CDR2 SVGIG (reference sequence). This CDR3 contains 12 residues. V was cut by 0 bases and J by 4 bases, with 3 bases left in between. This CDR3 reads CAWSVSTGELFF. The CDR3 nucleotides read TGTGCCTGGAGTGTCTCCACCGGGGAGCTGTTTTTT.

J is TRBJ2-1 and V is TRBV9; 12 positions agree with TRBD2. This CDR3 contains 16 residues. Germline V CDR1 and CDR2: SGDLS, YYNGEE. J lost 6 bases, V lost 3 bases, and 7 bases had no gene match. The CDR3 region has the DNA TGTGCCAGCAGCGCGAGGACTAGCGGGACCTTCAATGAGCAGTTCTTC. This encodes CASSARTSGTFNEQFF.

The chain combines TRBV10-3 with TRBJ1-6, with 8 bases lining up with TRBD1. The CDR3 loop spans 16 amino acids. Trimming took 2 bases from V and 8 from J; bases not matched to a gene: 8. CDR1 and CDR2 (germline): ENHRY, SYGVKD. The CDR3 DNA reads TGTGCCATCAGTGAGATCGACAGGGGCACTCATTCACCCCTCCACTTT. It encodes CAISEIDRGTHSPLHF.

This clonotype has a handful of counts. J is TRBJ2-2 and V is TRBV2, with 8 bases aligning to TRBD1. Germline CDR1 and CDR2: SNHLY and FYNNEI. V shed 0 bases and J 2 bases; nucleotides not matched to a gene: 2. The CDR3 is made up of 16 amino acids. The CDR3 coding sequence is TGTGCCAGCAGTGAAGCCGGACAGGGTAACACCGGGGAGCTGTTTTTT. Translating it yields CASSEAGQGNTGELFF.

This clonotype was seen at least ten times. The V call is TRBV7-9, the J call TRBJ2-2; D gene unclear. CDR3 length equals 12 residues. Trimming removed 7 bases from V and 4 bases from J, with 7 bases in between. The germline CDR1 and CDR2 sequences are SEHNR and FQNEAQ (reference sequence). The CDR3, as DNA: TGTGCCAGCAATCCAGGCACCGGGGAGCTGTTTTTT. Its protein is CASNPGTGELFF.

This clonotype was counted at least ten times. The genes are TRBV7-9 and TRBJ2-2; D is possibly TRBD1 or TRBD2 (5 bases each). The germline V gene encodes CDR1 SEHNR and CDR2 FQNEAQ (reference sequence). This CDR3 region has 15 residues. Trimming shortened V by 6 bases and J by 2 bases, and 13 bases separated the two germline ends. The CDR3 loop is CASRYSRGNTGELFF. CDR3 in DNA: TGTGCCAGCAGATACAGCCGGGGCAACACCGGGGAGCTGTTTTTT. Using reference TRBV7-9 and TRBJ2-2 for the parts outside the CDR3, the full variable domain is DTGVSQNPRHKITKRGQNVTFRCDPISEHNRLYWYRQTLGQGPEFLTYFQNEAQLEKSRLLSDRFSAERPKGSFSTLEIQRTEQGDSAMYLCASRYSRGNTGELFFGEGSRLTVL.

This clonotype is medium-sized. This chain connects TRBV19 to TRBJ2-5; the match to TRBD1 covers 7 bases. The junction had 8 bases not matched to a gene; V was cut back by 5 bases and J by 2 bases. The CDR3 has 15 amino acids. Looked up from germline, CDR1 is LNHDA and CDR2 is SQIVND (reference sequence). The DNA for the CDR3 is TGTGCCAGTAGTCCCCTGGGACAGAAACAAGAGACCCAGTACTTC. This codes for CASSPLGQKQETQYF. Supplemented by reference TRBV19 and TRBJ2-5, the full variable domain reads DGGITQSPKYLFRKEGQNVTLSCEQNLNHDAMYWYRQDPGQGLRLIYYSQIVNDFQKGDIAEGYSVSREKKESFPLTVTSAQKNPTAFYLCASSPLGQKQETQYFGPGTRLLVL.

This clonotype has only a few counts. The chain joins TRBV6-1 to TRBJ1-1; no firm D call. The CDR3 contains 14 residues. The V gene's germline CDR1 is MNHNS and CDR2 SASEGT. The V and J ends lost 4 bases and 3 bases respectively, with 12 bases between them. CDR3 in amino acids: CASSAAGSDTEAFF. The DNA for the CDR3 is TGTGCCAGCAGTGCAGCGGGAAGCGACACTGAAGCTTTCTTT.

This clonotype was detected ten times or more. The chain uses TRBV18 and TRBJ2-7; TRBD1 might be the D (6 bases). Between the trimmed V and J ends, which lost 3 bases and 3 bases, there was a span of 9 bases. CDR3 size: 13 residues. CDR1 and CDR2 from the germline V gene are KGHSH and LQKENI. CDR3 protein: CASSPRTDYEQYF. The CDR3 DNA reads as TGTGCCAGCTCACCTCGGACAGACTACGAGCAGTACTTC.

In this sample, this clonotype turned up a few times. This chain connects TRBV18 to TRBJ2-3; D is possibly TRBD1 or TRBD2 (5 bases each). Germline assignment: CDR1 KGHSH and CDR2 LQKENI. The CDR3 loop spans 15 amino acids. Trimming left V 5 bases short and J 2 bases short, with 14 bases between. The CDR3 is CASSIGADPTDTQYF. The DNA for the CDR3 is TGTGCCAGCTCAATCGGGGCCGACCCCACAGATACGCAGTATTTT.

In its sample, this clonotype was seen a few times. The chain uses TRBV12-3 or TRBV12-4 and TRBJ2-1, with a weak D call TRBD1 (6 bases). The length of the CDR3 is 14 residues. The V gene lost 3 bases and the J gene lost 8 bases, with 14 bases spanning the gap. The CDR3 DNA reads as TGTGCCAGCAGTTTGGCAGGGGATCTCGATGAGCAGTTCTTC. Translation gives CASSLAGDLDEQFF.

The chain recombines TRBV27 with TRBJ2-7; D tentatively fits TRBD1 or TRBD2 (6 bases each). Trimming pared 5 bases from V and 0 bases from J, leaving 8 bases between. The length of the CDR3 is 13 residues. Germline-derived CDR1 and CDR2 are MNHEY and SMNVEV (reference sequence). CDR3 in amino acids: CASSGGLSYEQYF. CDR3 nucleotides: TGTGCCAGCAGTGGGGGGCTCTCCTACGAGCAGTACTTC.

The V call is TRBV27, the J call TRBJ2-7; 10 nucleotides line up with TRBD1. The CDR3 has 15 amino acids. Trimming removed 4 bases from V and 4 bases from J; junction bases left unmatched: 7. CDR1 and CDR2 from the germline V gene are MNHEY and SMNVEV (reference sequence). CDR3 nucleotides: TGTGCCAGCAGTTCCTTGGACAGGGGGTGGTACGAGCAGTACTTC. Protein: CASSSLDRGWYEQYF.

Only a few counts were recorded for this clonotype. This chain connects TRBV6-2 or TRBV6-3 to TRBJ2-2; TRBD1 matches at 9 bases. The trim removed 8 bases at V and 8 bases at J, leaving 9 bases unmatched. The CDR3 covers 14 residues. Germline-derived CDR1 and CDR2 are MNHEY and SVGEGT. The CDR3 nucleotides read TGTGCCAGCCGCCGGACAGGGGATGAGGGGGAGCTGTTTTTT. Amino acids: CASRRTGDEGELFF.

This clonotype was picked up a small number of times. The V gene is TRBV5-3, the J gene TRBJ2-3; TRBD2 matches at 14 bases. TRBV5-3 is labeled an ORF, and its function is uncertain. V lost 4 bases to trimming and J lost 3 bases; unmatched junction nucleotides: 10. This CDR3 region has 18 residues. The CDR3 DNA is TGTGCCAGAAGCACCGGGACTAGCGGGGGTTATGTAACAGATACGCAGTATTTT. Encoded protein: CARSTGTSGGYVTDTQYF.

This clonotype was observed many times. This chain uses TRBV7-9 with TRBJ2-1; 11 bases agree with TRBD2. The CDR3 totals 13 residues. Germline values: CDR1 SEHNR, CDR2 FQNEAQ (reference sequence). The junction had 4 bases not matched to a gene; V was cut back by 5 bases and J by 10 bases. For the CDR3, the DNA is TGTGCCAGCAGCCTGGGACTAGCGGACGAGCAGTTCTTC. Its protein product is CASSLGLADEQFF.